The clone carrying this T cell receptor beta chain was observed at least ten times. This sample is part of a study of T-cell memory formation after mild COVID-19. The CDR3 covers 13 residues. The V gene lost 5 bases and the J gene lost 10 bases, with 15 bases spanning the gap. The germline CDR1 and CDR2 sequences are LNHDA and SQIVND (reference sequence). TCRdb fed the 5' RACE reads into MiXCR, producing one record per CDR3 protein. The sample lists tens of thousands of distinct CDR3 sequences, around 16% occurring once. The clonotype was recovered from a young man who had mild COVID-19 (a few samples of this study predate the infection). Cell type and time point are not known. Specimen: PBMCs or a T cell subset sorted from them (not recorded which). The chain combines TRBV19 with TRBJ2-1, with D perhaps matching TRBD1 or TRBD2 (5 bases each). CDR3 DNA: TGTGCCAGTAGTCGTGGGGTAGGGGACGAGCAGTTCTTC. As protein: CASSRGVGDEQFF.